The clone carrying this T cell receptor (beta chain) appeared once. Its matching antigen is unknown. Trimming removed 2 bases from V and 5 bases from J; junction bases left unmatched: 9. CDR1 is MNHEY and CDR2 is SVGAGI in the germline V gene. The CDR3 contains 16 residues. The sample is drawn from a study of cytomegalovirus exposure and HLA in healthy donors. General study points: Per a later analysis, HLA-associated TCR beta chains showed more clonal expansion than other, equally common TCR beta chains. Looking again later, the authors saw that most CMV-associated TCR beta chains seemed HLA-restricted.

PCR involved 60 Vbeta and 13 Jbeta primers. Measured with immunoSEQ multiplex PCR; TCRdb has only the in-frame clones, and not every one. Here the sample spans about 160,000 clones, roughly four fifths being singletons. This chain links TRBV6-5 with TRBJ1-2, with 9 bases identical to TRBD1. Input material: PBMCs. The clonotype originates from a male donor in good health and CMV-seropositive. The CDR3 reads CASSYDGTGGRYGYTF. The CDR3 DNA follows: TGTGCCAGCAGTTACGACGGTACAGGGGGCCGATATGGCTACACCTTC.